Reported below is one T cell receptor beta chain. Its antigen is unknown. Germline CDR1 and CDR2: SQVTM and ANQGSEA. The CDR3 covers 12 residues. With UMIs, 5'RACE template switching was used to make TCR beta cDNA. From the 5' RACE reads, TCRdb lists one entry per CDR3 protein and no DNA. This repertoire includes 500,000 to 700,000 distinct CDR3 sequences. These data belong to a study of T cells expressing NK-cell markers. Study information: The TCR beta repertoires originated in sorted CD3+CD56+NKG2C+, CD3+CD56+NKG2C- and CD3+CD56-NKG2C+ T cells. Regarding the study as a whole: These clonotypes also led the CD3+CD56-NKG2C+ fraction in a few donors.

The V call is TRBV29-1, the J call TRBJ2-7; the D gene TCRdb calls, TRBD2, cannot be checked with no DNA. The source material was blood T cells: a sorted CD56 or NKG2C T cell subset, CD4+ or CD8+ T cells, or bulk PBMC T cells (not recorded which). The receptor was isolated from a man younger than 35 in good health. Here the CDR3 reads CSVVKSHYEQYF.